This TCR beta chain was captured in a study of post-analysis software for immune sequencing data. Study observations and caveats: Compared with controls, patients had more of about five TRBV segments, including TRBV5-6, TRBV5-1 and TRBV20-1.

On this clonotype itself: Its target is not known.

Libraries were made from TCR beta cDNA, and they carried unique molecular identifiers. TCRdb called the PCR reads again in MiXCR, with one record for every CDR3 protein. The data show more than 500,000 distinct CDR3 sequences, with around 31% seen just once and under 7% held by the top ten. Looked up from germline, CDR1 is KGHSH and CDR2 is LQKENI. V lost 3 bases, J lost 2 bases, and 6 bases stayed unmatched. The CDR3 contains 15 residues. This sequence originates from a girl aged 2-17 years with multiple sclerosis. Material: blood. The V call is TRBV18, the J call TRBJ2-7; 8 positions match TRBD1. The CDR3 loop is CASSPDRGNTYEQYF. CDR3 nucleotides: TGTGCCAGCTCACCCGACAGGGGAAATACCTACGAGCAGTACTTC.